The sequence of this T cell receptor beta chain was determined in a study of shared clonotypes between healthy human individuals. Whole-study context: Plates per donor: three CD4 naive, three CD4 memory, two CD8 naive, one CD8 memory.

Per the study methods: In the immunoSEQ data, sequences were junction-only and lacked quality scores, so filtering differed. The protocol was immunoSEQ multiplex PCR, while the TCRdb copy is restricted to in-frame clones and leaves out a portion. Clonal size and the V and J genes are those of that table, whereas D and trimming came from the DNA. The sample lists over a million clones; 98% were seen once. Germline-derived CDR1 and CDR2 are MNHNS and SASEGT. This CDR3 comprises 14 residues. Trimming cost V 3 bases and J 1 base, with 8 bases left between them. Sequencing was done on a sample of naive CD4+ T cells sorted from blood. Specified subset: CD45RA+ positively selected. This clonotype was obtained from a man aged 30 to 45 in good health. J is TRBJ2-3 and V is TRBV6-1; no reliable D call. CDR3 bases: TGTGCCAGCAGTGATTACGTGGGCACAGATACGCAGTATTTT. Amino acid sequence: CASSDYVGTDTQYF.